These 29 T cell receptor beta chains originate from one sample sequenced in a study of patients and donors after allogeneic stem cell transplantation. TCRdb processed the RT-PCR reads anew with MiXCR; each CDR3 protein has one entry. The profile covers approximately 210,000 distinct CDR3 sequences, with 35% to 50% appearing a single time and 33% taken by the ten largest. Sequencing was done on a sample of blood, either unsorted or a sorted T cell fraction (not recorded which). Receptor source: a human donor who was either an allogeneic HSCT recipient or a stem cell or donor lymphocyte infusion donor (not recorded which). It is not recorded whose cells these are; they may come from a transplant donor.

This chain links TRBV6-2 or TRBV6-3 with TRBJ1-5; maybe TRBD1 (5 bases). CDR3 length: 16 residues. V lost 0 bases to trimming and J lost 0 bases, with 9 bases between them. Germline V gene lookup returns CDR1 MNHEY and CDR2 SVGEGT. This CDR3 is CASSYSAGTSNQPQHF. As DNA, the CDR3 is TGTGCCAGCAGTTACTCTGCCGGGACTAGCAATCAGCCCCAGCATTTT.

V and J are TRBV5-1 and TRBJ2-7; 9 nucleotides align to TRBD2. Germline V gives CDR1 SGHRS, CDR2 YFSETQ. V lost 7 bases to trimming and J lost 4 bases; unmatched junction nucleotides: 6. The CDR3 has 13 residues. The chain's CDR3 is CASAGTSLYEQYF. The CDR3 DNA sequence: TGCGCCAGCGCCGGGACTAGCTTGTACGAGCAGTACTTC.

The rearrangement links TRBV29-1 to TRBJ2-1; 7 nucleotides line up with TRBD1. There are 13 residues in the CDR3. V trimming: 7 bases; J trimming: 7 bases; junction bases outside the gene matches: 10. Germline lookup yields CDR1 SQVTM and CDR2 ANQGSEA. The CDR3 nucleotides are TGCAGCGACCTAGGCCCACAGGGGAATGAGCAGTTCTTC. It is translated as CSDLGPQGNEQFF.

V is TRBV7-2 and J is TRBJ1-5; D not certain. The germline CDR1 and CDR2 sequences are SGHTA and FQGNSA. Trimming removed 1 base at V and 0 bases at J, with 16 bases between. The CDR3 is 18 residues long. The CDR3, as DNA: TGTGCCAGCAGCTTAGAGCTGTCGACACTACTTAGCAATCAGCCCCAGCATTTT. As protein: CASSLELSTLLSNQPQHF.

The chain has TRBV6-5 and TRBJ2-1, with TRBD2 as a possible D gene (6 bases). V was pared by 8 bases and J by 2 bases, with 13 bases between. CDR3 length equals 14 residues. The germline CDR1 and CDR2 sequences are MNHEY and SVGAGI. This CDR3 reads CASSGTSTYNEQFF. The CDR3 bases are TGTGCCAGCTCCGGGACTTCTACCTACAATGAGCAGTTCTTC.

The sample holds a few counts of this clonotype. V is TRBV12-3 or TRBV12-4 and J is TRBJ1-5; weak D call: TRBD1 (6 bases). Trimming took 6 bases from V and 2 from J, leaving 20 bases between them. The CDR3 has 17 amino acids. The CDR3 bases are TGTGCCAGCAGCCACTATCCGGCCAGGGGTGGCAATCAGCCCCAGCATTTT. Residues: CASSHYPARGGNQPQHF.

The chain uses TRBV6-5 and TRBJ1-2; possible D gene TRBD1, 5 bases. Germline CDR1 and CDR2: MNHEY and SVGAGI. The CDR3 sequence is 13 residues long. Trimming shortened V by 2 bases and J by 10 bases, and 14 bases separated the two germline ends. CDR3 nucleotides: TGTGCCAGCAGTTACGGGGCCTCATGGGACTACACCTTC. This translates into CASSYGASWDYTF.

This clonotype was seen a handful of times. The chain joins TRBV7-9 to TRBJ2-1; D gene ambiguous. Germline V gives CDR1 SEHNR, CDR2 FQNEAQ (reference sequence). This CDR3 has 14 residues. V was pared by 1 base and J by 5 bases, with 9 bases between. Here the CDR3 reads CASSLEGKNNEQFF. The CDR3, as DNA: TGTGCCAGCAGCTTAGAAGGCAAGAACAATGAGCAGTTCTTC.

The rearrangement uses TRBV6-2 or TRBV6-3 and TRBJ1-6; 9 nucleotides match TRBD1. The germline V gene has CDR1 MNHEY and CDR2 SVGEGT. The CDR3 runs to 16 residues. V shed 5 bases, J shed 9 bases, and the junction held 11 bases outside the gene matches. CDR3 nucleotides: TGTGCCAGCAGTCCCTATTCCGGGACAGGGAGTTCACCCCTCCACTTT. It codes for CASSPYSGTGSSPLHF.

The chain has TRBV14 and TRBJ2-1, with a weak D call TRBD2 (5 bases). Germline assignment: CDR1 SGHDN and CDR2 FVKESK. The CDR3 is 14 residues long. V dropped 1 base and J dropped 6 bases, with 10 bases sitting between them. The CDR3 sequence: CASSQGTGLNEQFF. CDR3 in DNA: TGTGCCAGCAGCCAAGGGACCGGACTCAATGAGCAGTTCTTC.

V and J are TRBV2 and TRBJ2-2, with D uncertain. CDR3 length equals 12 residues. Per the germline V gene, CDR1 is SNHLY and CDR2 is FYNNEI. With 8 bases removed from V and 5 bases from J, the gap between germline ends came to 9 bases. In DNA, the CDR3 is TGTGCCAGCCGCACTCCTACCGGGGAGCTGTTTTTT. Translated, it gives CASRTPTGELFF.

The chain employs TRBV3-1 and TRBJ2-7, with TRBD1 matching over 10 bases. J lost 2 bases, V lost 7 bases, and 5 bases had no gene match. The CDR3 loop spans 14 amino acids. The germline V gene has CDR1 LGHDT and CDR2 YNNKEL (reference sequence). The chain's CDR3 is CASTSGTGAYEQYF. The CDR3 DNA sequence: TGTGCCAGCACCTCCGGGACAGGGGCCTACGAGCAGTACTTC.

The chain couples TRBV5-6 to TRBJ1-5; D may be TRBD1 (5 bases). Germline CDR1 reads SGHDT; CDR2 reads YYEEEE. V was trimmed by 4 bases and J by 3 bases, leaving 11 bases between them. CDR3 size: 14 residues. The CDR3 loop is CASSLGTFNQPQHF. CDR3 DNA sequence: TGTGCCAGCAGCCTAGGGACCTTCAATCAGCCCCAGCATTTT.

V is TRBV7-2 and J is TRBJ1-6; maybe TRBD1 (5 bases). The CDR3 loop spans 15 amino acids. Germline V gives CDR1 SGHTA, CDR2 FQGNSA. V shed 5 bases and J shed 5 bases, with 13 bases lying between them. The CDR3 loop is CASSATGTDNSPLHF. The CDR3 DNA reads TGTGCCAGCAGCGCGACCGGGACGGATAATTCACCCCTCCACTTT.

The V call is TRBV2, the J call TRBJ2-4, with D possibly TRBD2 on 5 matching bases. CDR1 is SNHLY, CDR2 FYNNEI, per germline. This CDR3 is 12 amino acids long. V lost 6 bases and J 7 bases, leaving 10 bases between the germline ends. Here the CDR3 reads CASSVEGNIQYF. The CDR3, as DNA: TGTGCCAGCAGCGTAGAGGGTAACATTCAGTACTTC.

The chain combines TRBV2 with TRBJ1-2; weak D call: TRBD1 (5 bases). With 6 bases removed from V and 3 bases from J, the gap between germline ends came to 14 bases. The CDR3 is made up of 14 amino acids. Germline CDR1 is SNHLY and CDR2 is FYNNEI. The CDR3 sequence: CASSPETGDYGYTF. CDR3 sequence (DNA): TGTGCCAGCAGCCCCGAAACAGGCGACTATGGCTACACCTTC.

This sequence joins TRBV12-3 or TRBV12-4 and TRBJ2-1, with D possibly being TRBD2 (5 bases). This CDR3 contains 17 residues. The V gene lost 7 bases and the J gene lost 5 bases, with 24 bases spanning the gap. The CDR3 coding sequence is TGTGCCAGCACCCAGCGGAGTTGGGAAACTCCCCACAATGAGCAGTTCTTC. Protein product: CASTQRSWETPHNEQFF.

The gene calls are TRBV6-2 or TRBV6-3 and TRBJ2-7; 7 bases align to TRBD1. The trim removed 2 bases at V and 2 bases at J, leaving 3 bases unmatched. CDR3 size: 14 residues. CDR1 and CDR2 (germline): MNHEY, SVGEGT. CDR3 bases: TGTGCCAGCAGTTACCACAGGGGACCCTACGAGCAGTACTTC. Translation gives CASSYHRGPYEQYF.

This sequence joins TRBV28 and TRBJ1-5; no reliable D call. The CDR3 contains 14 residues. Germline V CDR1 and CDR2: MDHEN, SYDVKM. Trimming shortened V by 7 bases and J by 1 base, and 11 bases separated the two germline ends. DNA for the CDR3: TGTGCCAGCATGTGGGCAGAGAGCAATCAGCCCCAGCATTTT. The encoded protein is CASMWAESNQPQHF.

Concerning this clonotype itself: The DNA is left out, because the CDR3 cannot be placed on it with certainty; the CDR3 is given as TCRdb lists it. The chain has TRBV29-1 and TRBJ2-7; no check of the table's D call, TRBD1, against the DNA was made. The CDR3 contains 14 residues when both ends are counted. Germline V lookup: CDR1 SQVTM, CDR2 ANQGSEA. CDR3 protein: CSVVGGGSTSEQYF.

The V and J genes are TRBV9 and TRBJ2-7, with D possibly being TRBD1 (5 bases). Trimming stripped 0 bases from V and 5 bases from J, with 12 bases between. Germline V gives CDR1 SGDLS, CDR2 YYNGEE. CDR3 length: 14 residues. This CDR3 is CASSVGGPANEQYF. CDR3 DNA sequence: TGTGCCAGCAGCGTAGGGGGCCCCGCCAACGAGCAGTACTTC.

This clonotype appeared a few times. This chain links TRBV4-3 with TRBJ2-5, with 9 positions matching TRBD2. The CDR3 is 17 residues long. J lost 2 bases, V lost 0 bases, and 7 bases had no gene match. Germline CDR1 is LGHNA and CDR2 is YSLEER. CDR3: CASSQDRPSGVQETQYF. The CDR3 bases are TGCGCCAGCAGCCAAGATAGGCCTAGCGGGGTTCAAGAGACCCAGTACTTC.

This clonotype was seen a few times. V gene TRBV7-2 combines with J gene TRBJ2-1, with 7 bases fitting TRBD2. The CDR3 is 15 amino acids. Germline-derived CDR1 and CDR2 are SGHTA and FQGNSA. V was pared by 0 bases and J by 7 bases, with 6 bases of the junction left unmatched. CDR3 loop: CASSLAGRETNEQFF. The CDR3 bases are TGTGCCAGCAGCTTAGCTGGGCGGGAGACGAATGAGCAGTTCTTC. The full variable domain, its missing parts supplied by reference TRBV7-2 and TRBJ2-1, is GAGVSQSPSNKVTEKGKDVELRCDPISGHTALYWYRQSLGQGLEFLIYFQGNSAPDKSGLPSDRFSAERTGGSVSTLTIQRTQQEDSAVYLCASSLAGRETNEQFFGPGTRLTVL.

This clonotype was seen more than once but under ten times. This sequence joins TRBV6-5 and TRBJ2-1; D might be TRBD2 (6 bases). Between the trimmed V and J ends, which lost 7 bases and 4 bases, there was a span of 14 bases. Germline V gene data show CDR1 as MNHEY and CDR2 as SVGAGI. The CDR3 extends over 14 amino acids. CDR3 sequence: CASIRGTLYNEQFF. The CDR3 nucleotides read TGTGCCAGCATTCGGGGGACTTTATACAATGAGCAGTTCTTC.

The chain combines TRBV6-4 with TRBJ1-2; D is possibly TRBD1 (6 bases). V shed 2 bases and J shed 4 bases, with 14 bases lying between them. The CDR3 consists of 15 residues. Germline values: CDR1 MRHNA, CDR2 SNTAGT. The CDR3 spells CASSDGGSSGYGYTF. The DNA for the CDR3 is TGTGCCAGCAGTGACGGGGGCTCCTCTGGCTATGGCTACACCTTC.

This chain links TRBV7-9 with TRBJ1-1; TRBD1 might be the D (5 bases). The CDR3 is 14 amino acids. V was shortened by 2 bases and J by 4 bases, with 11 bases between the two germline ends. Germline values: CDR1 SEHNR, CDR2 FQNEAQ (reference sequence). CDR3 sequence reads: CASSLFGQSTEAFF. The CDR3 coding sequence is TGTGCCAGCAGCTTATTTGGACAATCCACTGAAGCTTTCTTT.

The chain carries TRBV28 and TRBJ2-1; TRBD1 or TRBD2 may be the D gene (5 bases each). The CDR3 has 12 amino acids. Germline loops: CDR1 MDHEN, CDR2 SYDVKM. Between the trimmed V and J ends, which lost 6 bases and 10 bases, there was a span of 13 bases. In nucleotides, the CDR3 is TGTGCCAGCAGATCGGGACCAGCGGAGCAGTTCTTC. Amino acid sequence: CASRSGPAEQFF.

The gene calls are TRBV6-2 or TRBV6-3 and TRBJ1-4; 7 nucleotides line up with TRBD1. This CDR3 is 15 amino acids long. The V gene's germline CDR1 is MNHEY and CDR2 SVGEGT. The junction had 8 bases not matched to a gene; V was cut back by 5 bases and J by 5 bases. CDR3 sequence reads: CASSPGDRLNEKLFF. CDR3 nucleotide sequence: TGTGCCAGCAGTCCTGGGGACAGATTAAATGAAAAACTGTTTTTT.

This clonotype has only a few counts. This chain links TRBV29-1 with TRBJ2-3; 9 bases fit TRBD1. CDR3 length equals 16 residues. Germline V CDR1 and CDR2: SQVTM, ANQGSEA. With V trimmed by 6 bases and J by 1 base, 11 bases remained unmatched. The DNA for the CDR3 is TGCAGCGTCCTAACCCTGACAGGGGGAGGCACAGATACGCAGTATTTT. It encodes CSVLTLTGGGTDTQYF.